This T cell receptor (beta chain) is drawn from a study of siplizumab effects on memory and regulatory T cells. TCRdb keeps only in-frame clones here, not all; method: immunoSEQ multiplex PCR. Among some 110,000 clones, over 90% were seen once, and the ten largest hold about 0.62%. This CDR3 is 14 amino acids long. V lost 3 bases to trimming and J lost 6 bases, with 12 bases between them. Germline CDR1 reads LNHNV; CDR2 reads YYDKDF (reference sequence). This TCR came from a human donor in good health. The rearrangement uses TRBV15 and TRBJ2-1; no firm D call. Source material: Tregs sorted from blood. The CDR3 spells CATSRGSLGNEQFF. CDR3 in DNA: TGTGCCACCAGCAGGGGAAGCTTGGGCAATGAGCAGTTCTTC. The variable domain in full, completed from reference TRBV15 and TRBJ2-1, reads DAMVIQNPRYQVTQFGKPVTLSCSQTLNHNVMYWYQQKSSQAPKLLFHYYDKDFNNEADTPDNFQSRRPNTSFCFLDIRSPGLGDTAMYLCATSRGSLGNEQFFGPGTRLTVL.